This TCR beta chain was profiled in a study of healthy donors' naive CD4 and CD8 T cells. Study-level points and caveats: Most V and J genes were reportedly biased between naive CD4+ and CD8+ cells.

In the case of this clonotype: What it recognizes is unknown.

Each TCR library used 450 to 600 ng of total RNA and a linear amplification protocol. TCRdb re-called the reads with MiXCR, one entry per CDR3 protein. Of about 180,000 distinct CDR3 sequences in the sample, over 60% were seen once. Germline lookup yields CDR1 SGHKS and CDR2 YYEKEE (reference sequence). The CDR3 loop spans 16 amino acids. Between the trimmed V and J ends, which lost 1 base and 7 bases, there was a span of 19 bases. Sorting defined naive CD4+ as CD4+CD8-CD45RO-CD45RA+ and naive CD8+ as CD8+CD4-CD45RA+CD27bright. This sequence originates from a pool of human donors in good health; the sample pools cells from several healthy donors. Material for sequencing was naive CD4+ and CD8+ T cells sorted from blood, pooled from several donors. The chain joins TRBV5-5 to TRBJ2-3; D might be TRBD1 (5 bases). The CDR3 spells CASSLWAQGRENTQYF. In DNA form, the CDR3 reads TGTGCCAGCAGCTTGTGGGCCCAGGGCCGAGAGAATACGCAGTATTTT.